This TCR beta chain was obtained from a study of blood T cell repertoires in COVID-19. Study context: Samples came from the United States, Italy and Spain, spanning acute and convalescent COVID-19. T cells, B-cell-depleted T cells, or PBMCs provided the cDNA or gDNA that served as material.

As originally analysed: Cell counts per sample came from amplifying reference gene primers. The data were produced by immunoSEQ multiplex PCR, yet TCRdb's version contains in-frame clones alone and is incomplete. V and J calls plus clone size are reproduced from that table; the DNA served to infer D and trimming. The sample yields roughly 160,000 clones, roughly 81% seen once. A single count supports this clone. This TCR was recovered from a man between 40 and 49 years old with acute or convalescent COVID-19. What was sequenced was peripheral blood.

In nucleotides, the CDR3 is TGCGCCAGCAGCCAAGTGGGGGGAGTAGGCACCGGGGAGCTGTTTTTT. It translates to CASSQVGGVGTGELFF. The V call is TRBV4-3, the J call TRBJ2-2, with D maybe TRBD2 (6 bases). The CDR3 runs 16 residues. Trimming shortened V by 1 base and J by 4 bases, and 13 bases separated the two germline ends. CDR1 and CDR2 from the germline V gene are LGHNA and YSLEER.